Listed here are 13 T cell receptor beta chains from one sample, sequenced in a study of PD-L1 blockade in urothelial cancer. Only in-frame clones appear in the TCRdb table, and some are missing; sequencing was by immunoSEQ multiplex PCR. Here the sample spans more than 90,000 clones, around 93% being singletons. Regarding time point: peripheral blood 6 weeks after treatment start. The material sequenced was PBMCs, taken around atezolizumab (anti-PD-L1) treatment. These receptor sequences come from a man aged 55 to 70 with urothelial cancer.

The rearrangement joins TRBV9 to TRBJ2-1, with 9 bases matching TRBD1. V shed 2 bases, J shed 5 bases, and the junction held 8 bases outside the gene matches. From germline, CDR1 is SGDLS and CDR2 YYNGEE. CDR3 length: 16 amino acids. The chain's CDR3 is CASSVRGQGYDNEQFF. CDR3 bases: TGTGCCAGCAGCGTTAGAGGACAGGGGTATGACAATGAGCAGTTCTTC.

This clone showed up just once. The chain uses TRBV30 and TRBJ1-2; 7 bases map to TRBD1. Germline V CDR1 and CDR2: GTSNPN, SVGIG (reference sequence). V shed 7 bases, J shed 4 bases, and the junction held 6 bases outside the gene matches. This CDR3 region has 12 residues. The CDR3 protein is CAYRGGRYGYTF. The CDR3 nucleotides read TGTGCCTACCGAGGGGGCCGCTATGGCTACACCTTC.

The chain employs TRBV4-3 and TRBJ2-2, with 7 bases matching TRBD2. Trimming removed 1 base from V and 6 bases from J; junction bases left unmatched: 8. This CDR3 has 16 residues. CDR1 and CDR2 from the germline V gene are LGHNA and YSLEER. CDR3 loop: CASSQVGGRAAGELFF. Here the CDR3 DNA reads TGCGCCAGCAGCCAAGTAGGAGGGAGGGCCGCCGGGGAGCTGTTTTTT.

The genes are TRBV28 and TRBJ2-1; 8 bases agree with TRBD2. With 2 bases clipped from V and 3 bases from J, the junction kept 3 bases outside the gene matches. The CDR3 is made up of 15 amino acids. CDR1 and CDR2 from the germline V gene are MDHEN and SYDVKM. The CDR3 here is CASSLPLAGYNEQFF. The CDR3 DNA reads as TGTGCCAGCAGTTTACCCCTAGCGGGCTACAATGAGCAGTTCTTC.

The chain carries TRBV30 and TRBJ1-5, with 10 bases that match TRBD1. V was clipped by 8 bases and J by 0 bases; unmatched bases: 19. The CDR3 covers 19 residues. Per the germline V gene, CDR1 is GTSNPN and CDR2 is SVGIG (reference sequence). Here the CDR3 reads CAGPLKGQGLIYSNQPQHF. The CDR3 DNA is TGTGCCGGGCCGTTGAAGGGACAGGGGCTAATTTATAGCAATCAGCCCCAGCATTTT.

V and J are TRBV21-1 and TRBJ2-6; the D segment call TRBD2 is taken from the table without a DNA check. TRBV21-1 is shown as a pseudogene. The CDR3 runs 19 residues. In DNA, the CDR3 is TGTGCCAGCAGCAAAGGAAGGGGACTAGCGGGAGCTGGGGCCAACGTCCTGACTTTC. Encoded protein: CASSKGRGLAGAGANVLTF.

The chain joins TRBV19 to TRBJ2-5; D is possibly TRBD1 (6 bases). CDR1 is LNHDA and CDR2 is SQIVND in the germline V gene (reference sequence). There are 13 residues in the CDR3. V was cut by 3 bases and J by 4 bases, with 9 bases left in between. As DNA, the CDR3 is TGTGCCAGTAGTATTAGCAGGGGAGAGACCCAGTACTTC. Protein product: CASSISRGETQYF.

The chain couples TRBV18 to TRBJ2-2; 8 positions agree with TRBD2. CDR3 length: 13 amino acids. CDR1 is KGHSH, CDR2 LQKENI, per germline. V was clipped by 3 bases and J by 6 bases; unmatched bases: 0. CDR3 DNA: TGTGCCAGCTCACCGGGACTAGCCGGGGAGCTGTTTTTT. Translating gives CASSPGLAGELFF.

V and J are TRBV6-1 and TRBJ1-1; perhaps TRBD1 as D (6 bases). The CDR3 is 13 residues long. Germline V CDR1 and CDR2: MNHNS, SASEGT. The ends were cut back, 5 bases at V and 1 base at J, with 8 bases in the middle. This CDR3 is CASSLTGNTEAFF. The CDR3 DNA reads as TGTGCCAGCAGTTTGACAGGGAACACTGAAGCTTTCTTT.

This chain links TRBV5-1 with TRBJ1-1; 8 bases match TRBD1. There are 14 residues in the CDR3. Trimming at V came to 4 bases and at J to 4 bases, leaving 6 bases not matched to a gene. Per the germline V gene, CDR1 is SGHRS and CDR2 is YFSETQ. The CDR3 nucleotides read TGCGCCAGCAGCCTGGGACAGGCCCCCACTGAAGCTTTCTTT. It codes for CASSLGQAPTEAFF.

In its sample, this clone was seen a few times. The chain has TRBV7-6 and TRBJ1-2, with TRBD1 identical over 9 bases. With 5 bases clipped from V and 5 bases from J, the junction kept 6 bases outside the gene matches. Germline V gene sequence: CDR1 SGHVS, CDR2 FNYEAQ. The CDR3 has 14 residues. CDR3 nucleotides: TGTGCCAGCAGCCCAGACGACAGGGGGTATGGCTACACCTTC. Amino acid sequence: CASSPDDRGYGYTF.

This chain uses TRBV5-1 with TRBJ1-4, with a weak D call TRBD1 (6 bases). V was pared by 3 bases and J by 3 bases, with 12 bases between. This CDR3 contains 15 residues. The germline V gene encodes CDR1 SGHRS and CDR2 YFSETQ. Written as DNA, the CDR3 is TGCGCCAGCAGCTCTACAGGGCGAGCTAATGAAAAACTGTTTTTT. Protein sequence: CASSSTGRANEKLFF. Together with reference TRBV5-1 and TRBJ1-4, the CDR3 gives the full variable domain: KAGVTQTPRYLIKTRGQQVTLSCSPISGHRSVSWYQQTPGQGLQFLFEYFSETQRNKGNFPGRFSGRQFSNSRSEMNVSTLELGDSALYLCASSSTGRANEKLFFGSGTQLSVL.

The J gene is TRBJ2-1, the V gene TRBV5-4, with TRBD2 matching over 11 bases. J gave up 5 bases and V 4 bases, and 5 bases lay outside the gene matches. The CDR3 is 15 residues long. From germline, CDR1 is SGHNT and CDR2 YYREEE (reference sequence). CDR3: CASSPTSGADNEQFF. The CDR3 DNA reads as TGTGCCAGCAGCCCGACTAGCGGGGCAGACAATGAGCAGTTCTTC.